The 7 T cell receptor beta chains in this list originate from one sample, sequenced in a study of CD4+ T cells in melanoma (dated by TCRdb to about 2022). Library generation was performed with the immunoSEQ multiplex PCR assay. What TCRdb holds here is the immuneACCESS table cut down to in-frame rearrangements. Part of the clones is not present; checked against another copy, under half of the missing clones reflect an unresolved V gene, and the others are unexplained. In this sample the table shows 90,000 to 130,000 clones, around 93% of which occur a single time. About 3.3% of the sample comes from the top ten. The sample comprised peripheral blood. All receptors derive from a human donor with melanoma.

The chain uses TRBV18 and TRBJ2-5; 8 positions match TRBD2. The V gene's germline CDR1 is KGHSH and CDR2 LQKENI. V lost 6 bases to trimming and J lost 1 base; unmatched junction nucleotides: 7. The CDR3 is 15 amino acids. The CDR3 spells CASSLASGSQETQYF. In DNA, the CDR3 is TGTGCCAGCTCCCTGGCTAGCGGGTCCCAAGAGACCCAGTACTTC.

This clone has a single count. The rearrangement uses TRBV30 and TRBJ2-5; D is unresolved. This CDR3 comprises 13 residues. Germline-derived CDR1 and CDR2 are GTSNPN and SVGIG (reference sequence). DNA of the CDR3: TGTGCGACTCCTATGGGCACCCAAGAGACCCAGTACTTC. This encodes CATPMGTQETQYF.

The J gene is TRBJ1-1, the V gene TRBV19; 8 positions match TRBD1. CDR3 length: 14 residues. Germline CDR1 reads LNHDA; CDR2 reads SQIVND (reference sequence). J gave up 5 bases and V 6 bases, and 8 bases lay outside the gene matches. This CDR3 is CASRRGQGLTEAFF. The CDR3 DNA reads TGTGCCAGTAGACGCGGACAGGGTCTTACTGAAGCTTTCTTT.

The genes are TRBV6-1 and TRBJ1-5; D unclear. Germline V gene data show CDR1 as MNHNS and CDR2 as SASEGT. Trimming pared 2 bases from V and 6 bases from J, leaving 2 bases between. This CDR3 is 11 amino acids long. In DNA form, the CDR3 reads TGTGCCAGCAGTGAACCTCAGCCCCAGCATTTT. It translates to CASSEPQPQHF.

The chain is built from TRBV19 and TRBJ2-3; the D is unclear. This CDR3 comprises 14 residues. Trimming left V 6 bases short and J 2 bases short, with 12 bases between. Germline CDR1 LNHDA, CDR2 SQIVND (reference sequence). CDR3 coding DNA: TGTGCCAGTAGGACGGCTGAAGACACAGATACGCAGTATTTT. This encodes CASRTAEDTDTQYF.

The chain employs TRBV6-1 and TRBJ2-5; 7 nucleotides agree with TRBD2. Germline CDR1 reads MNHNS; CDR2 reads SASEGT. V dropped 0 bases and J dropped 1; count of bases not matched to a gene: 2. The CDR3 extends over 15 amino acids. The CDR3 here is CASSEASGLQETQYF. The CDR3 DNA sequence: TGTGCCAGCAGTGAAGCTAGCGGGCTCCAAGAGACCCAGTACTTC.

This chain uses TRBV4-3 with TRBJ1-5; D possibly corresponds to TRBD1 (5 bases). V was trimmed by 1 base and J by 2 bases, leaving 12 bases between them. The V gene's germline CDR1 is LGHNA and CDR2 YSLEER. The CDR3 runs to 16 residues. This chain's CDR3 is CASSQVWGSGNQPQHF. In nucleotides, the CDR3 is TGCGCCAGCAGCCAAGTCTGGGGGAGCGGCAATCAGCCCCAGCATTTT.